The 32 T cell receptor beta chains given below trace back to one sample, sequenced in a study of T-cell memory formation after mild COVID-19. Each CDR3 protein is one row after TCRdb ran MiXCR on the 5' RACE reads. The repertoire includes almost 550,000 distinct CDR3 sequences, roughly 22% of them detected once, and around 12% sits in the top ten. Sequences were obtained from PBMCs or a T cell subset sorted from them (not recorded which). These receptors originate from an adult woman who had mild COVID-19 (a few samples of this study predate the infection). Cell type and time point are not known.

This clonotype has a count of ten or more. This sequence joins TRBV5-1 and TRBJ2-1; D perhaps matches TRBD2 (6 bases). The V end was cut by 2 bases, the J end by 0 bases, with 12 bases between. Germline CDR1 is SGHRS and CDR2 is YFSETQ. The CDR3 loop spans 16 amino acids. This CDR3 reads CASSLVQRVSYNEQFF. The CDR3, as DNA: TGCGCCAGCAGCTTAGTCCAGCGGGTCTCCTACAATGAGCAGTTCTTC.

J is TRBJ1-1 and V is TRBV6-6, with D unclear. The CDR3 runs 14 residues. The germline V and J ends were trimmed by 0 bases and 4 bases, with 9 bases remaining between them. Germline loops: CDR1 MNHNY, CDR2 SVGAGI (reference sequence). This CDR3 reads CASSYSGWSTEAFF. In nucleotides, the CDR3 is TGTGCCAGCAGTTACTCCGGGTGGAGCACTGAAGCTTTCTTT.

This clonotype was seen only a few times. The V gene is TRBV11-2, the J gene TRBJ2-1; TRBD1 matches at 7 bases. J lost 8 bases, V lost 1 base, and 8 bases had no gene match. This CDR3 contains 15 residues. The V gene's germline CDR1 is SGHAT and CDR2 FQNNGV. CDR3 residues: CASSLGGLQGDEQFF. The CDR3 nucleotides read TGTGCCAGCAGCTTAGGAGGGCTTCAGGGGGATGAGCAGTTCTTC.

CDR3 region: CASSLDEGQEAFF. The CDR3, as DNA: TGTGCCAGCAGCTTAGATGAGGGGCAAGAAGCTTTCTTT. The J gene is TRBJ1-1, the V gene TRBV7-8; possible D gene TRBD1, 5 bases. V was trimmed by 1 base and J by 8 bases, leaving 11 bases between them. The CDR3 length is 13 residues. The germline V gene has CDR1 SGHVS and CDR2 FQNEAQ.

This clonotype was recorded a few times. This rearrangement joins TRBV12-3 or TRBV12-4 to TRBJ2-7, with D possibly matching TRBD1 (5 bases). The CDR3 sequence is 15 residues long. Trimming removed 3 bases from V and 0 bases from J, with 12 bases in between. The CDR3: CASSFQGTTSYEQYF. In DNA, the CDR3 is TGTGCCAGCAGTTTCCAGGGCACGACCTCCTACGAGCAGTACTTC.

This clonotype appeared a few times. The V call is TRBV29-1, the J call TRBJ1-1; TRBD1 aligns across 7 bases. CDR1 SQVTM and CDR2 ANQGSEA come from the germline V gene. This CDR3 has 13 amino acids. Losses at the gene ends were 6 bases for V and 2 bases for J; bases not matched to a gene: 6. The CDR3 loop is CSVGTDKNTEAFF. CDR3 DNA sequence: TGCAGCGTAGGGACAGATAAAAACACTGAAGCTTTCTTT.

This clonotype has more than one count but fewer than ten. J is TRBJ1-2 and V is TRBV24-1; D gene ambiguous. Looked up from germline, CDR1 is KGHDR and CDR2 is SFDVKD. The CDR3 loop spans 12 amino acids. The CDR3, as DNA: TGTGGGAGGTGCAAGGCTAACTATGGCTACACCTTC. It specifies CGRCKANYGYTF.

There are many counts of this clonotype. V usage is TRBV4-1 and J usage is TRBJ2-1; 7 nucleotides match TRBD1. V trimming: 1 base; J trimming: 8 bases; junction bases outside the gene matches: 8. This CDR3 has 15 residues. CDR1 and CDR2 from the germline V gene are MGHRA and YSYEKL. In nucleotides, the CDR3 is TGCGCCAGCAGCCAAGGTGAGGGGGCCGTCGATGAGCAGTTCTTC. Protein sequence: CASSQGEGAVDEQFF.

The chain uses TRBV6-6 and TRBJ2-3; D perhaps matches TRBD2 (6 bases). The germline CDR1 and CDR2 sequences are MNHNY and SVGAGI (reference sequence). This CDR3 comprises 18 residues. The ends were cut back, 2 bases at V and 0 bases at J, with 18 bases in the middle. The CDR3 sequence: CASSYQWDLLGSTDTQYF. Written as DNA, the CDR3 is TGTGCCAGCAGTTACCAATGGGACTTGCTGGGGAGCACAGATACGCAGTATTTT.

The rearrangement joins TRBV24-1 to TRBJ2-7; weak D call: TRBD2 (7 bases). CDR3 length equals 22 residues. V lost 0 bases and J 4 bases, leaving 33 bases between the germline ends. The germline gives CDR1 KGHDR, CDR2 SFDVKD. CDR3 loop: CATSDLLARGGVRGGGSYEQYF. CDR3 DNA: TGTGCCACCAGTGATTTGCTCGCCAGGGGCGGTGTACGGGGAGGGGGTTCATACGAGCAGTACTTC.

This clonotype was recorded a few times. The chain links TRBV6-1 to TRBJ2-2, with D tentatively TRBD2 (6 bases). The V gene's germline CDR1 is MNHNS and CDR2 SASEGT. There are 15 residues in the CDR3. V gave up 7 bases and J gave up 1 base, with 13 bases separating them. In nucleotides, the CDR3 is TGTGCCAGCATTGGAGGGGTGGTGAACACCGGGGAGCTGTTTTTT. Its translation: CASIGGVVNTGELFF.

This clonotype was observed a handful of times. This chain links TRBV7-6 with TRBJ2-1, with D unresolved. The CDR3 sequence is 11 residues long. V dropped 8 bases and J dropped 6 bases, with 8 bases sitting between them. Per the germline V gene, CDR1 is SGHVS and CDR2 is FNYEAQ. For the CDR3, the DNA is TGTGCCAGCGCCGCCGGCAATGAGCAGTTCTTC. It encodes CASAAGNEQFF.

The gene calls are TRBV11-3 and TRBJ2-7, with 8 positions matching TRBD2. V lost 3 bases, J lost 7 bases, and 11 bases stayed unmatched. CDR1 and CDR2 (germline): SGHNT, YENEEA. The CDR3 has 15 amino acids. The CDR3: CASSFAGGPQIEQYF. CDR3 nucleotide sequence: TGTGCCAGCAGCTTTGCGGGAGGCCCCCAAATTGAGCAGTACTTC.

There are a few counts of this clonotype. V and J are TRBV5-1 and TRBJ2-2, with D possibly being TRBD2 (6 bases). V was trimmed by 4 bases and J by 6 bases, leaving 16 bases between them. Germline values: CDR1 SGHRS, CDR2 YFSETQ. The CDR3 contains 15 residues. DNA for the CDR3: TGCGCCAGCAGCCCTATTGAGGGGACTTCCGGGGAGCTGTTTTTT. Amino acids: CASSPIEGTSGELFF.

The chain uses TRBV28 and TRBJ2-7; 8 bases line up with TRBD2. Looked up from germline, CDR1 is MDHEN and CDR2 is SYDVKM. The CDR3 spans 15 residues. V was pared by 4 bases and J by 5 bases, with 10 bases of the junction left unmatched. The CDR3 is CASSSSGGPPNEQYF. CDR3 DNA: TGTGCCAGCAGTTCAAGCGGGGGACCCCCCAACGAGCAGTACTTC.

The rearrangement uses TRBV7-9 and TRBJ1-1; no clear D. The CDR3 has 16 amino acids. Germline V lookup: CDR1 SEHNR, CDR2 FQNEAQ (reference sequence). The germline V and J ends were trimmed by 4 bases and 0 bases, with 15 bases remaining between them. The CDR3 nucleotides are TGTGCCAGCAGCTACGCCGTGTCGGGGATGAACACTGAAGCTTTCTTT. Translated: CASSYAVSGMNTEAFF.

This sequence joins TRBV12-3 or TRBV12-4 and TRBJ1-5; no definite D call. Trimming pared 1 base from V and 3 bases from J, leaving 7 bases between. The CDR3 length is 14 residues. The CDR3 bases are TGTGCCAGCAGTTTAGGACGGTTCAATCAGCCCCAGCATTTT. Translating it yields CASSLGRFNQPQHF.

The V and J genes are TRBV20-1 and TRBJ2-7; perhaps TRBD2 as D (6 bases). Germline assignment: CDR1 DFQATT and CDR2 SNEGSKA (reference sequence). The V gene lost 6 bases and the J gene lost 3 bases, with 9 bases spanning the gap. The CDR3 is 11 amino acids. Written as DNA, the CDR3 is TGCAGTGCCGGAGGGGTCTACGAGCAGTACTTC. Its protein is CSAGGVYEQYF.

The gene calls are TRBV12-3 or TRBV12-4 and TRBJ2-5; 10 bases are shared with TRBD2. The CDR3 length is 17 residues. With 6 bases clipped from V and 5 bases from J, the junction kept 15 bases outside the gene matches. CDR3 coding DNA: TGTGCCAGCAGCTCAGTCGGAGCGGGGGGGCCCCGGGAGACCCAGTACTTC. The encoded protein is CASSSVGAGGPRETQYF.

This clonotype was detected a few times. In nucleotides, the CDR3 is TGTGCCAGCAGCCAGGGGGGAACTAGCCGCTACGAGCAGTACTTC. It encodes CASSQGGTSRYEQYF. This chain joins TRBV12-3 or TRBV12-4 and TRBJ2-7, with D possibly being TRBD1 (7 bases). This CDR3 is 15 amino acids long. V was cut by 6 bases and J by 3 bases, with 18 bases left in between.

The CDR3 loop reads CASSPPQREEGTYEQYF. CDR3 DNA sequence: TGTGCCAGCAGCCCACCTCAGCGGGAGGAGGGGACCTACGAGCAGTACTTC. The rearrangement joins TRBV7-4 to TRBJ2-7; 9 positions agree with TRBD2. CDR1 is SGHVT, CDR2 SQSDAQ, per germline. This CDR3 is 17 amino acids long. Losses at the gene ends were 5 bases for V and 2 bases for J; bases not matched to a gene: 13.

This rearrangement joins TRBV14 to TRBJ2-1, with D unclear. Germline assignment: CDR1 SGHDN and CDR2 FVKESK. The CDR3 spans 16 residues. Trimming left V 0 bases short and J 0 bases short, with 9 bases between. The CDR3 loop is CASSQEKMSSYNEQFF. As DNA, the CDR3 is TGTGCCAGCAGCCAAGAAAAGATGAGCTCCTACAATGAGCAGTTCTTC.

Here the CDR3 reads CASSQDLGVGSNQPQHF. The CDR3 DNA reads TGCGCCAGCAGCCAAGATCTAGGGGTGGGGAGCAATCAGCCCCAGCATTTT. The chain is built from TRBV4-3 and TRBJ1-5, with D possibly being TRBD1 (5 bases). Germline V gene data show CDR1 as LGHNA and CDR2 as YSLEER. This CDR3 has 17 amino acids. V gave up 0 bases and J gave up 1 base, with 13 bases separating them.

In this sample, this clonotype turned up a few times. V is TRBV15 and J is TRBJ1-1; D remains unclear. This CDR3 has 13 residues. The germline V gene encodes CDR1 LNHNV and CDR2 YYDKDF (reference sequence). V was clipped by 3 bases and J by 3 bases, with 8 bases between them. The CDR3, as DNA: TGTGCCACCAGCAGTGGGTGGGACACTGAAGCTTTCTTT. Protein: CATSSGWDTEAFF. Using reference TRBV15 and TRBJ1-1 for the parts outside the CDR3, the full variable domain is DAMVIQNPRYQVTQFGKPVTLSCSQTLNHNVMYWYQQKSSQAPKLLFHYYDKDFNNEADTPDNFQSRRPNTSFCFLDIRSPGLGDTAMYLCATSSGWDTEAFFGQGTRLTVV.

This clonotype showed up just a few times. This chain connects TRBV12-3 or TRBV12-4 to TRBJ2-6; no clear D gene. Trimming removed 2 bases from V and 0 bases from J, with 14 bases in between. The CDR3 runs to 18 residues. The CDR3 sequence: CASSLRVNLVSGANVLTF. The DNA for the CDR3 is TGTGCCAGCAGTTTAAGGGTTAACCTCGTCTCTGGGGCCAACGTCCTGACTTTC.

V gene TRBV20-1 combines with J gene TRBJ2-5; a weak D match, TRBD2 (6 bases). V dropped 6 bases and J dropped 5 bases, with 10 bases sitting between them. The CDR3 spans 11 residues. In germline, CDR1 is DFQATT, CDR2 SNEGSKA (reference sequence). CDR3 sequence (DNA): TGCAGTGCGGCGGGGAGGGAGACCCAGTACTTC. Its protein is CSAAGRETQYF.

The chain uses TRBV7-9 and TRBJ2-3, with D unresolved. This CDR3 is 12 amino acids long. Trimming took off 4 bases at V and 4 bases at J, with 6 bases between the two ends. Germline CDR1 is SEHNR and CDR2 is FQNEAQ (reference sequence). For the CDR3, the DNA is TGTGCCAGCAGCTGGCAGGCAGATACGCAGTATTTT. It encodes CASSWQADTQYF.

The CDR3 reads CSASSSVIYGEQYF. Here the CDR3 DNA reads TGCAGTGCTAGTTCTAGCGTGATTTATGGCGAGCAGTACTTC. The chain carries TRBV20-1 and TRBJ2-7; D perhaps matches TRBD2 (6 bases). Trimming shortened V by 3 bases and J by 6 bases, and 18 bases separated the two germline ends. The CDR3 has 14 residues. Germline V CDR1 and CDR2: DFQATT, SNEGSKA (reference sequence).

With regard to this clonotype: It may be a read error: a sequence one base away is much more abundant. This chain uses TRBV12-3 or TRBV12-4 with TRBJ2-7; the D is unclear. V was clipped by 6 bases and J by 3 bases, with 3 bases between them. The CDR3 extends over 10 amino acids. CDR3 in DNA: TGTGCCAGCAGCCGCTACGAGCAGTACTTC. Amino acids: CASSRYEQYF.

This CDR3 reads CASSQDRGATTLRTDTQYF. The CDR3 nucleotides are TGCGCCAGCAGCCAAGATCGAGGGGCGACCACCCTCCGCACAGATACGCAGTATTTT. The genes are TRBV4-1 and TRBJ2-3; perhaps D is TRBD1 or TRBD2 (5 bases each). Germline CDR1 MGHRA, CDR2 YSYEKL. The CDR3 loop spans 19 amino acids. Trimming took off 0 bases at V and 1 base at J, with 20 bases between the two ends.

The genes are TRBV5-1 and TRBJ1-2; TRBD1 matches at 9 bases. Losses at the gene ends were 3 bases for V and 7 bases for J; bases not matched to a gene: 10. The germline V gene has CDR1 SGHRS and CDR2 YFSETQ. The CDR3 contains 15 residues. CDR3 residues: CASSSGGTGSPGYTF. The CDR3, as DNA: TGCGCCAGCAGCTCTGGCGGGACAGGGTCGCCTGGCTACACCTTC. Combining the CDR3 with reference TRBV5-1 and TRBJ1-2 gives the whole variable domain KAGVTQTPRYLIKTRGQQVTLSCSPISGHRSVSWYQQTPGQGLQFLFEYFSETQRNKGNFPGRFSGRQFSNSRSEMNVSTLELGDSALYLCASSSGGTGSPGYTFGSGTRLTVV.

The sample holds many counts of this clonotype. The J gene is TRBJ1-2, the V gene TRBV12-3 or TRBV12-4; 7 bases are shared with TRBD1. CDR3 length: 14 amino acids. V lost 5 bases, J lost 4 bases, and 7 bases stayed unmatched. The CDR3 DNA sequence: TGTGCCAGCAGTCAGGGACAGATTTCCTATGGCTACACCTTC. It specifies CASSQGQISYGYTF.